This T cell receptor (beta chain) was sequenced for a study of metastatic and nonmetastatic thyroid tumors. Background on the study: Samples came from malignant and benign thyroid patients, and repertoires were compared across blood and tumor or nodule tissue. Overall study findings and caveats: According to reports, the diversity of TCR beta was significantly higher in malignant thyroid tumors than in benign nodules, and this held in both blood and tumor samples.

This clone was counted a few times. Its antigen remains unidentified. This sequence may be a read error, since a much larger clone differs from it by one base. Ahead of thyroid surgery, no patient had received treatment of any kind. TCRdb reprocessed the PCR reads via MiXCR. The repertoire holds about 24,000 clones, with around 25% as singletons. The sequencing input was tumor tissue. The receptor was derived from a male donor with papillary thyroid cancer or a benign thyroid nodule (not recorded which). Some clones in this sample may be carry-over from other donors' samples.

CDR3 region: CASMGLATDTQYF. CDR3 coding DNA: TGTGCCAGCATGGGACTAGCTACAGATACGCAGTATTTT. J is TRBJ2-3 and V is TRBV27, with 9 nucleotides matching TRBD2. From germline, CDR1 is MNHEY and CDR2 SMNVEV (reference sequence). The trim removed 7 bases at V and 3 bases at J, leaving 2 bases unmatched. CDR3 length: 13 residues.